This TCR beta chain was profiled in a study of shared clonotypes between healthy human individuals (dated by TCRdb to about 2020). In the study overall: The cohort comprised two women and a few men aged 18 to 49 years. To estimate repertoire size and how much clonotypes are shared between individuals, the study performed deep sequencing of blood TCR repertoires from 4 to 6 healthy adults. Libraries were prepared and TCR repertoires were sequenced by different laboratories using diverse techniques, in order to increase sequencing depth and limit assay-specific biases. Between about 0.85 and 9.5 billion PBMCs per donor were obtained by leukapheresis. Overall study outcomes, separate from this receptor: Based on pairwise subsampling, the degree of clonotype sharing among donors was expected to be affected by sequencing depth. Because the study included only a small number of donors, the genetic and exposure-history diversity represented was limited. Sampling was restricted to blood, and TCR repertoires in tissue are likely to differ from TCR repertoires in blood.

A word on this clone: Its antigen remains unidentified. Base qualities are not at hand, and no much larger clone is one base apart.

V sheds 3 bases and J sheds 2 bases, leaving 18 bases between their ends. For CDR1 and CDR2, the germline V gene (reference sequence) lists PRHDT and FYEKMQ. The CDR3, from cysteine to phenylalanine, totals 17 residues. This entry keeps only the CDR3 DNA: 51 bases, framed from base 1. Using the deep immunoSEQ assay, TCR CDR3 regions were amplified from genomic DNA by multiplex PCR. Extracted genomic DNA from each cell subset was spread evenly across all wells of several immunoSEQ 96-well plates, with each plate serving as a replicate. For unsorted PBMC, about 300 ng of genomic DNA, equivalent to 25,000 to 35,000 T cell genomes, went into each replicate PCR. Ten immunoSEQ deep assay plates were used to sequence unsorted PBMC genomic DNA. Purified libraries were quantified with a Qubit 3.0 fluorometer, sized on a Bioanalyzer 2100, and re-quantified with the KAPA Library Quantification kit. Every immunoSEQ 96-well plate was sequenced on a dedicated single-read 150-cycle Illumina NextSeq 550 flow cell. Regarding the original processing steps: Because only junctional sequences without quality scores were contained in the immunoSEQ output, filtering matching that applied to full-length reads could not be performed. To assign V/J genes and CDR3, sequences were annotated using PyIR, a Python wrapper for IgBLAST v1.9, with IMGT germline references. Reads with weak V/J assignments (E-value above 1e-6), missing CDR3, stop codons, out-of-frame junctions, or ambiguous translated residues were removed. V3J clonotypes were defined by identical inferred V gene, J gene, and CDR3 amino acid sequence. To compute the percentage overlap between repertoires, the number of shared unique clonotypes was divided by the size of the smaller repertoire. Repertoire richness was assessed with RTK rarefaction, the Chao1 estimator, and Recon v2.1 estimates of unobserved clonotypes. TCRdb re-hosts the immuneACCESS table, in-frame sequences only. Its copies lack some clones; in the studies checked, an unresolved V gene accounts for under half of them, and the cause for the rest is not known. The V and J calls and clone size are taken from that table; D and trimming were inferred from the DNA. This sample is represented by about 480,000 clones; over 60% of them were singletons. In total, the top ten clones hold roughly an eighth of the sample.

The donors were healthy, HIV-negative adults who had no recently reported acute infections or vaccinations. Every donor was a Caucasian adult residing in Nashville, Tennessee, USA. For unsorted samples, 70 million to 95 million PBMCs were counted, and genomic DNA was extracted using the QIAamp DNA Blood Mini kit. After blood collection by leukapheresis, PBMCs were isolated using Ficoll-Histopaque density gradient centrifugation and then cryopreserved in the vapor phase of liquid nitrogen. Sequenced input: PBMCs. Rearrangement joined TRBV13 to TRBJ2-3, with a weak D call of TRBD2 (5 bases match). This TCR derives from a woman in her thirties or forties in good health. Some clones in this sample may be carry-over from other donors' samples. The nucleotides read TGTGCCAGCAGCTTCGCAGTAGTAACGGGATTCACAGATACGCAGTATTTT. Its translation reads: CASSFAVVTGFTDTQYF.